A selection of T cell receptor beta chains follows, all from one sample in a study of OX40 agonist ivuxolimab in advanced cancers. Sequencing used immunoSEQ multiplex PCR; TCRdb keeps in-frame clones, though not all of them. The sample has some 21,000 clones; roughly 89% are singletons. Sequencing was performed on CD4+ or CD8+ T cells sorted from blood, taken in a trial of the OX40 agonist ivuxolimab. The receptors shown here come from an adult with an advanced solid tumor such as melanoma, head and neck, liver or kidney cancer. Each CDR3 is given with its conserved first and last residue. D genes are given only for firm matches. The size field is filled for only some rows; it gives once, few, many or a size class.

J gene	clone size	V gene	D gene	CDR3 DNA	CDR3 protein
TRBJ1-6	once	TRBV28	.	TGTGCCAGCAGTACGCCCAGGGTAGTGGATTCACCCCTCCACTTT	CASSTPRVVDSPLHF
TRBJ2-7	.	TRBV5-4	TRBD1	TGTGCCAGCAGCTTGGGGACAGGGCACGAGCAGTACTTC	CASSLGTGHEQYF
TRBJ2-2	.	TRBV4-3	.	TGCGCCAGCAGCCAAGATTCGGGGTTTTCCGGGGAGCTGTTTTTT	CASSQDSGFSGELFF
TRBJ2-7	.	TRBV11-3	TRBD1	TGTGCCAGCAGCCCGAGACAGGGGAAGAACGAGCAGTACTTC	CASSPRQGKNEQYF
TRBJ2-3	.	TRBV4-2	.	TGTGCCAGCAGCCAAACGGGCCCCCGACATACGCAGTATTTT	CASSQTGPRHTQYF
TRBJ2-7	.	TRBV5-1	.	TGCGCCAGCAGCCTTGAGGGTACCCACGAGCAGTACTTC	CASSLEGTHEQYF
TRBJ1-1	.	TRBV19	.	TGTGCCAGTAGTCCAACAGGGCCCGCTATGAACACTGAAGCTTTCTTT	CASSPTGPAMNTEAFF
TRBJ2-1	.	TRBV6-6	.	TGTGCCAGCAGTTTACAGGGTTACAATGAGCAGTTCTTC	CASSLQGYNEQFF
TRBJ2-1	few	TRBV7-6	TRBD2	TGTGCCAGCAGCGAAGGCGGGGGAGCCAGCTCCGGGCAGTTCTTC	CASSEGGGASSGQFF
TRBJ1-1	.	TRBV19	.	TGTGCCAGTAGTATTTCTCTAGGGGGATACACTGAAGCTTTCTTT	CASSISLGGYTEAFF
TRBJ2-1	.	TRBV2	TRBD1	TGTGCCAGCAGTTCAAGGGACAGAATTTCCTACAATGAGCAGTTCTTC	CASSSRDRISYNEQFF
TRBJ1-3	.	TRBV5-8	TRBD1	TGTGCCAGCAGCACGGGGACAGGGCGGCGAAACACCATATATTTT	CASSTGTGRRNTIYF
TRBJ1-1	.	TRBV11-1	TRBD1	TGTGCCAGCAGCCCCACAGGGGCCACTGAAGCTTTCTTT	CASSPTGATEAFF
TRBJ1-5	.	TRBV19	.	TGTGCCAGTACCGCTAACTGGAATCAGCCCCAGCATTTT	CASTANWNQPQHF
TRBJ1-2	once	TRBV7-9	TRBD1	TGTGCCAGCAGCGACCTGACAGGGTCCCTTTCTTATGGCTACACCTTC	CASSDLTGSLSYGYTF
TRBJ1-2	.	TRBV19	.	TGTGCCAGTACCCTAGAGGGTTTGGTTGGAGGCTACACCTTC	CASTLEGLVGGYTF